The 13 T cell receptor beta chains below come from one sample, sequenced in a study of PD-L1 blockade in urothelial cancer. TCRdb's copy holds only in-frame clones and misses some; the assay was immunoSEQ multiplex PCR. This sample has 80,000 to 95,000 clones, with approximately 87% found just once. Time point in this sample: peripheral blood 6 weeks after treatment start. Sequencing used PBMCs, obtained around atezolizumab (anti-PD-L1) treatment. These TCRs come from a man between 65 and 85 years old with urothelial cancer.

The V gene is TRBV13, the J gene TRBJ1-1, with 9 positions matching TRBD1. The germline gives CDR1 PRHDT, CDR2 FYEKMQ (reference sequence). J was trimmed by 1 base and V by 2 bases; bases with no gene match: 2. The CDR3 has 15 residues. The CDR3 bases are TGTGCCAGCAGCTTAAGGGACAGGGCGAACACTGAAGCTTTCTTT. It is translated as CASSLRDRANTEAFF.

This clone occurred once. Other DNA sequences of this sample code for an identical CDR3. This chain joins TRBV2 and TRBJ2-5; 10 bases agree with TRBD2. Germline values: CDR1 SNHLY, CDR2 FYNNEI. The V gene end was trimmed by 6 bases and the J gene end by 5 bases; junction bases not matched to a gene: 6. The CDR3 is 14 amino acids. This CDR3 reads CASSPGLASETQYF. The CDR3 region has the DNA TGTGCCAGCAGCCCGGGACTAGCGAGTGAGACCCAGTACTTC.

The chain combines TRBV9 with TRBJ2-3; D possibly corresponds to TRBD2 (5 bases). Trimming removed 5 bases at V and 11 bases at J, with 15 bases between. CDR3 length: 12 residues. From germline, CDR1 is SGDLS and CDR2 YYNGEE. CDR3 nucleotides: TGTGCCAGCAGATCGACGGGAAGTAGGCAGTATTTT. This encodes CASRSTGSRQYF.

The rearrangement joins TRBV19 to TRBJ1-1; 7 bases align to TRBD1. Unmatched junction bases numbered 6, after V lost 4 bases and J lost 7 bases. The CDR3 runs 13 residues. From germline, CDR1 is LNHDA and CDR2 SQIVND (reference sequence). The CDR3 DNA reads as TGTGCCAGTAGTAATGACAGGGACGGTGAAGCTTTCTTT. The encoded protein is CASSNDRDGEAFF.

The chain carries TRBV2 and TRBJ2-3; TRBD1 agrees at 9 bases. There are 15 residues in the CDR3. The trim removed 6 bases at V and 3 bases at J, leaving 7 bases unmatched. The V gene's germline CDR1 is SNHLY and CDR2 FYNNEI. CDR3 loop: CASSPGQGITDTQYF. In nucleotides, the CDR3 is TGTGCCAGCAGCCCCGGACAGGGGATAACAGATACGCAGTATTTT.

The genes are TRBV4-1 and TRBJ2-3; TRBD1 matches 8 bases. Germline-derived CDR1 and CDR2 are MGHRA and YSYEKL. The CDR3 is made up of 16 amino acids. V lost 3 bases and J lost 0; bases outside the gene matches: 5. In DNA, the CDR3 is TGCGCCAGCAGCCAGGAAGGGACAGGTAGCACAGATACGCAGTATTTT. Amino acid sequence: CASSQEGTGSTDTQYF.

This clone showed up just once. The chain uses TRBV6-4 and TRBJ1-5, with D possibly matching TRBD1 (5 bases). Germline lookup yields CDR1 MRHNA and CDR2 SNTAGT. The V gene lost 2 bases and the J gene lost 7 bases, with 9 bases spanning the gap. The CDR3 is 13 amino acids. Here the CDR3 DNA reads TGTGCCAGCAGTGACGTCGCAGGGCAGCCCCAGCATTTT. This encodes CASSDVAGQPQHF.

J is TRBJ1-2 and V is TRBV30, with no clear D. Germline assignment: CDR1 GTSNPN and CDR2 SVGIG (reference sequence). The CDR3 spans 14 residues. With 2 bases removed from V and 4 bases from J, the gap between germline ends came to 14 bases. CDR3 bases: TGTGCCTGGAGTCCCAATCCAGTCTTCTATGGCTACACCTTC. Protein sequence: CAWSPNPVFYGYTF. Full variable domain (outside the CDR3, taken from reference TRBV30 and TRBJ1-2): SQTIHQWPATLVQPVGSPLSLECTVEGTSNPNLYWYRQAAGRGLQLLFYSVGIGQISSEVPQNLSASRPQDRQFILSSKKLLLSDSGFYLCAWSPNPVFYGYTFGSGTRLTVV.

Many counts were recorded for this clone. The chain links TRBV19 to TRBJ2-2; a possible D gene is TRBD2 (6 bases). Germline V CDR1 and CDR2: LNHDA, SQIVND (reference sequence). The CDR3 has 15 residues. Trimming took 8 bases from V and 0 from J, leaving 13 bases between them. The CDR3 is CASSLASANTGELFF. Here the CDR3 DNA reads TGTGCCAGTTCGTTAGCTAGCGCGAACACCGGGGAGCTGTTTTTT.

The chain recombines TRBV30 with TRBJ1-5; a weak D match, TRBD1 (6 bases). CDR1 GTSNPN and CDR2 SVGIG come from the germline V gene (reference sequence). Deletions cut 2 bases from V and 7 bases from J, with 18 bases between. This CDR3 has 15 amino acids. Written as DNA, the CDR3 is TGTGCCTGGAGTCCCCAGGACGGGGGGCTCCAGCCCCAGCATTTT. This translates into CAWSPQDGGLQPQHF.

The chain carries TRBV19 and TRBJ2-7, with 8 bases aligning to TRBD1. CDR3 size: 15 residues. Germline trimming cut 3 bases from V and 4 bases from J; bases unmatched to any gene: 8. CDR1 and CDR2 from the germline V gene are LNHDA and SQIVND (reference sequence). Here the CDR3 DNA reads TGTGCCAGTAGTATTGCCGGGACAGGCCTTTACGAGCAGTACTTC. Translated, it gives CASSIAGTGLYEQYF.

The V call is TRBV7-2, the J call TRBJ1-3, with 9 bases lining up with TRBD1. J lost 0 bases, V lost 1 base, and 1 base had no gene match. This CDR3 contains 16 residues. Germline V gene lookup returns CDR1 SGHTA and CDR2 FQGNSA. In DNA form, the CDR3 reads TGTGCCAGCAGCTTAGACAGGGGGCACTCTGGAAACACCATATATTTT. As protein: CASSLDRGHSGNTIYF.

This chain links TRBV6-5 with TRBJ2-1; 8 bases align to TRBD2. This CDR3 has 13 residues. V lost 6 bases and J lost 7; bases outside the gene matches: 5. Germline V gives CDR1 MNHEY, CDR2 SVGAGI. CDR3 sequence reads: CASRRGGGNEQFF. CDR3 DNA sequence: TGTGCCAGCAGACGGGGGGGCGGGAATGAGCAGTTCTTC.